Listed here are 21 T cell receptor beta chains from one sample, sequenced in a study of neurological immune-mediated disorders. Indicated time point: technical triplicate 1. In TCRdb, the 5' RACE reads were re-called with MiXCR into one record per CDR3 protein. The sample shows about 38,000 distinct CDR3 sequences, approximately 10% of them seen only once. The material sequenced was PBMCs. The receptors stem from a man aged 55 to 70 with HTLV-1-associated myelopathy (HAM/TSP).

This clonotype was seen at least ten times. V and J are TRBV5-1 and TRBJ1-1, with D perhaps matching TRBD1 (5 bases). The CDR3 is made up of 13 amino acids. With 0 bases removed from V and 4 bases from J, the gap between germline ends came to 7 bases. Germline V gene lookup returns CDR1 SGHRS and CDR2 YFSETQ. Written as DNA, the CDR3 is TGCGCCAGCAGCTTGGAAGGGGTCACTGAAGCTTTCTTT. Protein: CASSLEGVTEAFF.

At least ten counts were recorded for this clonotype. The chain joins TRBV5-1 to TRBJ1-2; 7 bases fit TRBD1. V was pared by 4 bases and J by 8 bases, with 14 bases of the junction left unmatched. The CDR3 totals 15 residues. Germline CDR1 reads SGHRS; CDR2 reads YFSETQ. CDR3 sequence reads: CASSQEGAGARGYTF. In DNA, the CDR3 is TGCGCCAGCAGCCAGGAGGGGGCTGGTGCCAGGGGCTACACCTTC.

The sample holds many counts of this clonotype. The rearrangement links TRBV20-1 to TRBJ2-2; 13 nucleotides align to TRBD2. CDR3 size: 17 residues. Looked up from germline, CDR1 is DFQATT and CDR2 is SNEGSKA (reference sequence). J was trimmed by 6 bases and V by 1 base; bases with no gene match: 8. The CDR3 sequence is CSARASTSGRKAGELFF. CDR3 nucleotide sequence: TGCAGTGCTAGAGCCTCGACTAGCGGGAGGAAGGCCGGGGAGCTGTTTTTT.

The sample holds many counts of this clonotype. CDR3 in DNA: TGTGCCAGCAGTGATCAGCGGGGTACAGATACGCAGTATTTT. Its protein product is CASSDQRGTDTQYF. The J gene is TRBJ2-3, the V gene TRBV25-1, with TRBD2 matching 7 bases. Germline V CDR1 and CDR2: MGHDK, SYGVNS. The trim removed 3 bases at V and 3 bases at J, leaving 3 bases unmatched. CDR3 size: 14 residues.

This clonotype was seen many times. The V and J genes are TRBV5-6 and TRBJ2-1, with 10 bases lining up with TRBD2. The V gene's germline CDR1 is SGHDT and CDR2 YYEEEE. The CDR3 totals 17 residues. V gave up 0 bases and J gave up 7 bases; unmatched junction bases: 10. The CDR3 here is CASSLALGLASGNEQFF. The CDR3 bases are TGTGCCAGCAGCTTGGCCCTGGGACTAGCGTCAGGGAATGAGCAGTTCTTC. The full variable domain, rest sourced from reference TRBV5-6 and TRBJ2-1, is DAGVTQSPTHLIKTRGQQVTLRCSPKSGHDTVSWYQQALGQGPQFIFQYYEEEERQRGNFPDRFSGHQFPNYSSELNVNALLLGDSALYLCASSLALGLASGNEQFFGPGTRLTVL.

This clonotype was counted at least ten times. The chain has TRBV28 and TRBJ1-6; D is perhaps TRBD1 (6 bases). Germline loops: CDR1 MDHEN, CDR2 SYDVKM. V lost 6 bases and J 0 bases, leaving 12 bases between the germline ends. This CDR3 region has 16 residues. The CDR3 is CASRTQGSSYNSPLHF. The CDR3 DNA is TGTGCCAGCAGGACACAGGGAAGCTCCTATAATTCACCCCTCCACTTT. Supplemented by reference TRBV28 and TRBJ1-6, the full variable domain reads DVKVTQSSRYLVKRTGEKVFLECVQDMDHENMFWYRQDPGLGLRLIYFSYDVKMKEKGDIPEGYSVSREKKERFSLILESASTNQTSMYLCASRTQGSSYNSPLHFGNGTRLTVT.

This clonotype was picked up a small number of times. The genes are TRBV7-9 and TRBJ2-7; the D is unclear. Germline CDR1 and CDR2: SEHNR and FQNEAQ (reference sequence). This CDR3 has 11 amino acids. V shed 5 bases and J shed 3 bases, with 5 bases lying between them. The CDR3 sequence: CASSPGYEQYF. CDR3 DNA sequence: TGTGCCAGCAGCCCGGGCTACGAGCAGTACTTC.

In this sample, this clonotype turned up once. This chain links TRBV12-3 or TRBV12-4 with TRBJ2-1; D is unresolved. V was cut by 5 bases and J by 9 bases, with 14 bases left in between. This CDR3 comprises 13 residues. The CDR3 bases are TGTGCCAGCAGTACAACTATTTCTTGTGAGCAGTTCTTC. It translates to CASSTTISCEQFF.

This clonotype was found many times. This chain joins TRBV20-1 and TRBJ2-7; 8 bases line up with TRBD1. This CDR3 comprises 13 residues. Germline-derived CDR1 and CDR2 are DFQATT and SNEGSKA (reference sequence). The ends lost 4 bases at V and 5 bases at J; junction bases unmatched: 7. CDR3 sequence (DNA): TGCAGTGCTACATCCAGGGGGCTTAACGAGCAGTACTTC. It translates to CSATSRGLNEQYF.

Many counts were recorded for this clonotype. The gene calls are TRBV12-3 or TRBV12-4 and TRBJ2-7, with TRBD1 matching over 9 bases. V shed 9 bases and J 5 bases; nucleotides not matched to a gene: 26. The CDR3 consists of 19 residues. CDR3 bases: TGTGCCAGTGGGGCCGGACAGGGGAGTCTAGCGACCCTATTCGACGAGCAGTACTTC. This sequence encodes CASGAGQGSLATLFDEQYF.

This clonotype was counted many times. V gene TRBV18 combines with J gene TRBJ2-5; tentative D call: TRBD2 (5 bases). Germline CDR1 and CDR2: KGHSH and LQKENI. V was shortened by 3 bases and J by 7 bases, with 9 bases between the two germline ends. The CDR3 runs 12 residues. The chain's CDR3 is CASSPSEGTQYF. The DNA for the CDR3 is TGTGCCAGCTCACCTAGCGAGGGGACCCAGTACTTC.

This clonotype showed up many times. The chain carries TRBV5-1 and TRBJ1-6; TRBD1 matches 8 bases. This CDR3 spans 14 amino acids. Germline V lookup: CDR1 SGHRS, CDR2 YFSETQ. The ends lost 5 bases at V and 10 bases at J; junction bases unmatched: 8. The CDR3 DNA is TGCGCCAGCAGGATGGACAGGGTGGACTCACCCCTCCACTTT. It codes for CASRMDRVDSPLHF.

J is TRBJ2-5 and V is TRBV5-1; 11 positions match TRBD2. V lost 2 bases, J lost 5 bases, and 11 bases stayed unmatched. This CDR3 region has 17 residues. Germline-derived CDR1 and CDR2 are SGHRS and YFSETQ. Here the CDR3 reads CASSLRLAGSGVETQYF. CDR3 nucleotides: TGCGCCAGCAGCTTAAGACTAGCGGGGTCAGGGGTTGAGACCCAGTACTTC.

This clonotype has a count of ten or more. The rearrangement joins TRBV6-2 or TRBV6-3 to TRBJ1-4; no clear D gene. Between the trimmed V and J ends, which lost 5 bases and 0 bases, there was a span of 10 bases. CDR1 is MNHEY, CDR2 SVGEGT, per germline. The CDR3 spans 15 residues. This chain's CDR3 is CASSPVPATNEKLFF. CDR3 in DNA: TGTGCCAGCAGTCCTGTTCCCGCAACTAATGAAAAACTGTTTTTT.

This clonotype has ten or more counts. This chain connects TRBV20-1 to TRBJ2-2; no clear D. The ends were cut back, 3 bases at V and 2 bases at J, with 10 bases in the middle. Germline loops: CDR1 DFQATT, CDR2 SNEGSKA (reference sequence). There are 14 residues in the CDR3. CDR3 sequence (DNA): TGCAGTGCTAGTCCACAGCCTAACACCGGGGAGCTGTTTTTT. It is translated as CSASPQPNTGELFF.

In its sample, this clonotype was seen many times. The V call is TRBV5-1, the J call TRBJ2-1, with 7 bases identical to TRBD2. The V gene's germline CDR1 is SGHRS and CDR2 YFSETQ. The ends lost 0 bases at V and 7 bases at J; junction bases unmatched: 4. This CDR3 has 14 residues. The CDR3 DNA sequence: TGCGCCAGCAGCTTGGTGGGAGGGAAGAATGAGCAGTTCTTC. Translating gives CASSLVGGKNEQFF.

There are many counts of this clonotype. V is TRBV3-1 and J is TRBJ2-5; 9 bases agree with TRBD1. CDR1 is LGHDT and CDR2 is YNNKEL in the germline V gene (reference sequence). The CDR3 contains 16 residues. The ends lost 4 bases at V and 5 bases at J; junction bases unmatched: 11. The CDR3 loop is CASSRRQGEPRETQYF. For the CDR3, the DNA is TGTGCCAGCAGCCGGCGACAGGGGGAGCCTCGGGAGACCCAGTACTTC.

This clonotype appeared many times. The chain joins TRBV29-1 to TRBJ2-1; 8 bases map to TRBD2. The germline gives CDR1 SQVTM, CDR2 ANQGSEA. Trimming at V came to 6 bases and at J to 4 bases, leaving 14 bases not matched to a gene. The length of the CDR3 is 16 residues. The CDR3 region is CSVAGAAGGPYNEQFF. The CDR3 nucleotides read TGCAGCGTCGCCGGGGCGGCGGGAGGCCCTTACAATGAGCAGTTCTTC.

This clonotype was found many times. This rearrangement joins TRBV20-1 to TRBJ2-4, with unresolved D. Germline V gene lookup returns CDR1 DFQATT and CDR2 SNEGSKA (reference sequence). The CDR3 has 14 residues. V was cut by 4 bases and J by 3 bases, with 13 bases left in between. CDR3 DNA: TGCAGTGCTACCGTTAGAGCAGGCAAAAACATTCAGTACTTC. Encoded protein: CSATVRAGKNIQYF.

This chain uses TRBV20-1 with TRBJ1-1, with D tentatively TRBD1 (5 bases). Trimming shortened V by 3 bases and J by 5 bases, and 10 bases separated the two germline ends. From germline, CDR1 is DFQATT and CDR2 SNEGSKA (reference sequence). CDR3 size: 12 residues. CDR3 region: CSARVGETEAFF. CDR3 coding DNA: TGCAGTGCTAGGGTGGGGGAAACTGAAGCTTTCTTT.

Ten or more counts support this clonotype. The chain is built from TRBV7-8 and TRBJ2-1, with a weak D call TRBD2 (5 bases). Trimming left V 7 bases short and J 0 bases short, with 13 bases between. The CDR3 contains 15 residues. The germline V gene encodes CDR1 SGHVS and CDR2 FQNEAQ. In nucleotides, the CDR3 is TGTGCCAGCACCAAATTAGGGAGCTCCTACAATGAGCAGTTCTTC. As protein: CASTKLGSSYNEQFF.